This T cell receptor (beta chain) was recorded in a study of blood T cell repertoires in COVID-19. Per the authors' pipeline: From reference gene primer amplification, estimates of nucleated cell counts were derived. The assay was immunoSEQ multiplex PCR, and TCRdb's table has in-frame clones only and misses some. That table furnishes V, J and clone size, whereas the DNA furnished D and trimming. The table shows about 57,000 clones, with 91% occurring only once. The sequenced material came from peripheral blood. This sequence originates from a man between 60 and 70 years old with acute or convalescent COVID-19.

The CDR3 reads CASSFLVGEKLFF. The CDR3 nucleotides are TGTGCCAGCAGCTTTCTAGTCGGTGAAAAACTGTTTTTT. The chain uses TRBV5-4 and TRBJ1-4; D ambiguous. The V gene lost 2 bases and the J gene lost 7 bases, with 9 bases spanning the gap. Looked up from germline, CDR1 is SGHNT and CDR2 is YYREEE (reference sequence). CDR3 size: 13 residues.